The entry below describes one T cell receptor (beta chain). Its target is not known. Unstimulated Tregs (CD4+CD25+CD127-) and CD4+CD25- non-Tregs were sorted from PBMCs. This sample is drawn from a study of Tregs in tolerant kidney transplant recipients. Notes on the study in general: This study did not directly address biological reproducibility. The small number of patients limits these findings pending further validation. The most relevant donor-specific Treg TCRbeta repertoire apparently came from expansion with activated donor B cells.

Clones were read by immunoSEQ multiplex PCR, and TCRdb kept only the in-frame ones, dropping some. The sample carries over 60,000 clones, roughly 84% recorded once. This CDR3 has 15 residues. The germline gives CDR1 LGHNA, CDR2 YSLEER. With 0 bases removed from V and 6 bases from J, the gap between germline ends came to 13 bases. The receptor was derived from a human donor in good health. The sequencing sample was made of CD4+ T cells from blood. The chain uses TRBV4-3 and TRBJ2-3; D not certain. The CDR3 DNA is TGCGCCAGCAGCCAAGAGTTCCAGATCCCCGATACGCAGTATTTT. This translates into CASSQEFQIPDTQYF.